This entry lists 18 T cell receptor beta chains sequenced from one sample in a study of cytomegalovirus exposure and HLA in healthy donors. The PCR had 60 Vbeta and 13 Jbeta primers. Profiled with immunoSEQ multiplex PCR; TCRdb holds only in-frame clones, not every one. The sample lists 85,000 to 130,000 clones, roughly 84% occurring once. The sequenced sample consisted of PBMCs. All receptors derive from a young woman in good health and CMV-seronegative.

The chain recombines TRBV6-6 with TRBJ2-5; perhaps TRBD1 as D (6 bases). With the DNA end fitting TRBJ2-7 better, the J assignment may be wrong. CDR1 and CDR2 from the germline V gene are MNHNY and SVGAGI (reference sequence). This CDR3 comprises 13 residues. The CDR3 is CASAPGTTYEQYF. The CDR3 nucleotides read TGTGCCAGCGCGCCCGGGACAACCTACGAGCAGTACTTC.

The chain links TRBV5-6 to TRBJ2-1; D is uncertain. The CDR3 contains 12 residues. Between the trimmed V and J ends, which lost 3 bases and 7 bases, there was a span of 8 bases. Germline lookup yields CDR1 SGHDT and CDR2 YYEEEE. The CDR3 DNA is TGTGCCAGCAGCTATGATCGGAATGAGCAGTTCTTC. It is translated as CASSYDRNEQFF.

This chain's CDR3 is CAWTPRGSSYNEQFF. The CDR3 DNA is TGTGCCTGGACCCCCCGGGGTTCCTCCTACAATGAGCAGTTCTTC. The chain employs TRBV30 and TRBJ2-1; D perhaps matches TRBD2 (5 bases). V shed 4 bases and J shed 0 bases, with 13 bases lying between them. The CDR3 is 15 amino acids. Germline-derived CDR1 and CDR2 are GTSNPN and SVGIG (reference sequence).

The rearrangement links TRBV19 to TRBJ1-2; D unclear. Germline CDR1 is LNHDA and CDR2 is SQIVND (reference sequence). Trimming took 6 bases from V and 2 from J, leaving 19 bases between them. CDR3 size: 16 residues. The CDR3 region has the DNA TGTGCCAGTAGGCCTCTCGAGTTGTCGGGAAACTATGGCTACACCTTC. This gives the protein CASRPLELSGNYGYTF.

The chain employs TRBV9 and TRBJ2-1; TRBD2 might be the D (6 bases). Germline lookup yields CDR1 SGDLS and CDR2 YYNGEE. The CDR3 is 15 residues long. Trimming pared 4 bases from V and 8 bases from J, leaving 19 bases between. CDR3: CASSPNLLGGDEQFF. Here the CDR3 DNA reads TGTGCCAGCAGCCCGAACCTCCTAGGAGGGGATGAGCAGTTCTTC.

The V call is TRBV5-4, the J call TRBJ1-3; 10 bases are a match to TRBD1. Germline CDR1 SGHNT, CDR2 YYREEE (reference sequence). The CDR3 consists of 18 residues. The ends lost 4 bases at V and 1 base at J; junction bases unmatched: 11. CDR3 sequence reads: CASSPDRGRVNSGNTIYF. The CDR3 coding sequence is TGTGCCAGCAGCCCGGACAGGGGGAGGGTCAATTCTGGAAACACCATATATTTT.

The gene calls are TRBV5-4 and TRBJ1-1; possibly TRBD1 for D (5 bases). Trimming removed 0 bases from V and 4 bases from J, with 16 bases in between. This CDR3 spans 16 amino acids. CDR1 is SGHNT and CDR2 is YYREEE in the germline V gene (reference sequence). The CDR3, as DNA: TGTGCCAGCAGCTTGGGAGGCGGGGGGGGAGGCACTGAAGCTTTCTTT. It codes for CASSLGGGGGGTEAFF.

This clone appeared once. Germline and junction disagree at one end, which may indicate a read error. Here the CDR3 DNA reads TGTTCCAGCAGCTTAGGAGGCGGTTCCCGGCAATACGAGCAGTACTTC. Translated, it gives CSSSLGGGSRQYEQYF. The chain joins TRBV7-9 to TRBJ2-7; tentative D call: TRBD2 (5 bases). The CDR3 has 16 amino acids. CDR1 SEHNR and CDR2 FQNEAQ come from the germline V gene (reference sequence).

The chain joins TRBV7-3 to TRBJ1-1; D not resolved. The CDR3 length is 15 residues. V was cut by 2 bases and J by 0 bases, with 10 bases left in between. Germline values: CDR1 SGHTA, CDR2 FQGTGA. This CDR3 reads CASSLLAEMNTEAFF. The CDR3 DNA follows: TGTGCCAGCAGCTTATTAGCAGAGATGAACACTGAAGCTTTCTTT.

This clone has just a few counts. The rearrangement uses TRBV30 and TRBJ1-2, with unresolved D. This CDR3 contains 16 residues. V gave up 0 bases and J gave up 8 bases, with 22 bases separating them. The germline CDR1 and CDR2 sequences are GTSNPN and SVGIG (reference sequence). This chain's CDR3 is CAWSVGIYGPAGGYTF. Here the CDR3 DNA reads TGTGCCTGGAGTGTTGGGATCTATGGTCCGGCGGGGGGCTACACCTTC.

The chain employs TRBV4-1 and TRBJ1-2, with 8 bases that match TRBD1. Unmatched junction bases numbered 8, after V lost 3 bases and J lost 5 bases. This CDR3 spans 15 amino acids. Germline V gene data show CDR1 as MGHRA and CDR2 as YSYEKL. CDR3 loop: CASSQDTRTGYGYTF. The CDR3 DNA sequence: TGCGCCAGCAGCCAGGATACCCGGACAGGGTATGGCTACACCTTC.

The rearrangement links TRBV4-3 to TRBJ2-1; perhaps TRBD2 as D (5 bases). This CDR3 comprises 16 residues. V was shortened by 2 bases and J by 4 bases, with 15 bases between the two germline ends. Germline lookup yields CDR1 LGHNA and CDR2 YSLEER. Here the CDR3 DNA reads TGCGCCAGCAGCCAAATACTAGACGAGGATTACAATGAGCAGTTCTTC. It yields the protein CASSQILDEDYNEQFF.

CDR3 DNA: TGTGCCAGCAGTGACTCTTCTAGCGGGGGGGCCATCAATGAGCAGTTCTTC. Amino acid sequence: CASSDSSSGGAINEQFF. This chain joins TRBV6-4 and TRBJ2-1; 12 positions match TRBD2. The CDR3 totals 17 residues. Germline V gene data show CDR1 as MRHNA and CDR2 as SNTAGT. V dropped 0 bases and J dropped 6; count of bases not matched to a gene: 6.

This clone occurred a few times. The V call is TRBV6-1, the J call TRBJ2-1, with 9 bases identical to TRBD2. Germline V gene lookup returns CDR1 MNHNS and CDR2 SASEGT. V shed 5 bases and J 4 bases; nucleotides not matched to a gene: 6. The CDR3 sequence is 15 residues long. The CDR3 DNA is TGTGCCAGCAGTAGTGGAGCGGGGGGATACAATGAGCAGTTCTTC. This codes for CASSSGAGGYNEQFF.

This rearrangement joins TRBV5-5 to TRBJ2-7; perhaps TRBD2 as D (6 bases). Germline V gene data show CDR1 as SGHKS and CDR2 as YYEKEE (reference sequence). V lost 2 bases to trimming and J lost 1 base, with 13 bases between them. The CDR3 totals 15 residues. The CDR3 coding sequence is TGTGCCAGCAGCTTTTCCGGGGGTAATTCCTACGAGCAGTACTTC. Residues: CASSFSGGNSYEQYF.

The CDR3 loop reads CASSLISGNNEQFF. DNA for the CDR3: TGCGCCAGCAGCTTGATTAGCGGCAACAATGAGCAGTTCTTC. The rearrangement joins TRBV5-1 to TRBJ2-1, with D perhaps TRBD2 (6 bases). CDR1 SGHRS and CDR2 YFSETQ come from the germline V gene. CDR3 length equals 14 residues. V was shortened by 1 base and J by 5 bases, with 10 bases between the two germline ends.

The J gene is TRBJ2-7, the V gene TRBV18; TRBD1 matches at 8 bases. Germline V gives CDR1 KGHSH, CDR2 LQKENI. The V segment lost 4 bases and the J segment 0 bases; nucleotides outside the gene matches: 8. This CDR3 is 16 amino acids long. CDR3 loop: CASSQFRQGSSYEQYF. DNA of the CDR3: TGTGCCAGCTCACAATTCCGACAGGGGAGCTCCTACGAGCAGTACTTC. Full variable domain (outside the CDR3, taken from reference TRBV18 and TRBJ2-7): NAGVMQNPRHLVRRRGQEARLRCSPMKGHSHVYWYRQLPEEGLKFMVYLQKENIIDESGMPKERFSAEFPKEGPSILRIQQVVRGDSAAYFCASSQFRQGSSYEQYFGPGTRLTVT.

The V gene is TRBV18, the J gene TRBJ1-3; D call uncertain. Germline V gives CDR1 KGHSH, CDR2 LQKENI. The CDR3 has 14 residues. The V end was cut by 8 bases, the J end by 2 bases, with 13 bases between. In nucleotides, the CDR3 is TGTGCCAGCGCAAACGGTGCCACTGGAAACACCATATATTTT. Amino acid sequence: CASANGATGNTIYF.